These 11 T cell receptor beta chains originate from one sample sequenced in a study of cytomegalovirus exposure and HLA in healthy donors (dated by TCRdb to between 2016 and 2019). Receptors were amplified or captured by the immunoSEQ multiplex PCR assay. For the multiplex PCR, a mixture combining 60 forward primers for TCR Vbeta segments and 13 reverse primers for TCR Jbeta segments was used. In TCRdb, the immuneACCESS table is reduced to in-frame sequences with V and J assigned. These tables do not hold every clone; where another copy was compared, an unresolved V gene accounts for under half, and the others remain unexplained. The sample records 150,000 to 200,000 clones, around 74% of which are singletons. Over 2% of the sample is in the top ten clones. Material: PBMCs. Receptors originate from a female donor in good health and CMV-seronegative.

This chain connects TRBV7-9 to TRBJ1-1; 7 bases fit TRBD1. The CDR3 is 15 residues long. Germline values: CDR1 SEHNR, CDR2 FQNEAQ (reference sequence). With V trimmed by 5 bases and J by 4 bases, 10 bases remained unmatched. The CDR3 loop reads CASSGGAGGITEAFF. CDR3 nucleotides: TGTGCCAGCAGCGGAGGGGCAGGGGGTATCACTGAAGCTTTCTTT.

The CDR3 DNA is TGTGCCAGCAGTCTGGGGCTCTACACCGGGGAGCTGTTTTTT. Amino acid sequence: CASSLGLYTGELFF. The chain recombines TRBV5-8 with TRBJ2-2; tentatively, D is TRBD1 (5 bases). This CDR3 has 14 amino acids. The germline CDR1 and CDR2 sequences are SGHTS and YDEGEE. Trimming shortened V by 5 bases and J by 3 bases, and 11 bases separated the two germline ends.

CDR3 sequence: CASSSARTSGYNEQFF. CDR3 nucleotides: TGTGCCAGCAGCTCCGCTCGGACTAGCGGTTACAATGAGCAGTTCTTC. This chain joins TRBV7-9 and TRBJ2-1; 10 bases are a match to TRBD2. CDR1 is SEHNR, CDR2 FQNEAQ, per germline (reference sequence). CDR3 length: 16 amino acids. Trimming took 4 bases from V and 4 from J; bases not matched to a gene: 7.

The J gene is TRBJ1-1, the V gene TRBV5-1, with D unresolved. Trimming pared 4 bases from V and 1 base from J, leaving 8 bases between. The CDR3 is made up of 13 amino acids. Germline V gene data show CDR1 as SGHRS and CDR2 as YFSETQ. For the CDR3, the DNA is TGCGCCAGCAGCAAATCAGAGAACACTGAAGCTTTCTTT. It codes for CASSKSENTEAFF.

To note about this clone: Relative to the germline gene, one junction end is altered; a read error may explain this. This sample includes further DNA sequences coding for the same CDR3. The genes are TRBV13 and TRBJ1-4; maybe TRBD1 (5 bases). The germline V gene encodes CDR1 PRHDT and CDR2 FYEKMQ (reference sequence). The CDR3 loop spans 15 amino acids. This CDR3 is CASSLLGGEEEKLFF. CDR3 nucleotides: TGTGCCAGCAGCTTACTCGGGGGAGAGGAGGAAAAGCTGTTTTTT.

The J gene is TRBJ2-5, the V gene TRBV6-5; 9 bases map to TRBD1. Germline V gives CDR1 MNHEY, CDR2 SVGAGI. Trimming at V came to 0 bases and at J to 7 bases, leaving 6 bases not matched to a gene. The CDR3 length is 15 residues. In DNA form, the CDR3 reads TGTGCCAGCAGTTACTCGCCGGGACAGGGTGGGACCCAGTACTTC. As protein: CASSYSPGQGGTQYF.

V usage is TRBV5-6 and J usage is TRBJ1-5, with TRBD1 identical over 7 bases. Looked up from germline, CDR1 is SGHDT and CDR2 is YYEEEE. The V and J ends lost 1 base and 9 bases, in that order; junction bases with no gene match: 7. This CDR3 contains 14 residues. The CDR3 here is CASSLRGPAGPQHF. CDR3 coding DNA: TGTGCCAGCAGCTTGAGGGGGCCTGCGGGGCCCCAGCATTTT. Combining the CDR3 with reference TRBV5-6 and TRBJ1-5 gives the whole variable domain DAGVTQSPTHLIKTRGQQVTLRCSPKSGHDTVSWYQQALGQGPQFIFQYYEEEERQRGNFPDRFSGHQFPNYSSELNVNALLLGDSALYLCASSLRGPAGPQHFGDGTRLSIL.

The DNA of the CDR3 is TGTGCCTGGAGTGTACCCATAGCCTCGCAGTTCTTC. Translation gives CAWSVPIASQFF. This sequence joins TRBV30 and TRBJ2-1; D gene uncertain. Trimming shortened V by 0 bases and J by 12 bases, and 12 bases separated the two germline ends. CDR3 length equals 12 residues. Germline V lookup: CDR1 GTSNPN, CDR2 SVGIG (reference sequence).

The rearrangement joins TRBV6-1 to TRBJ2-3, with 7 bases that match TRBD1. From germline, CDR1 is MNHNS and CDR2 SASEGT. This CDR3 comprises 16 residues. J lost 4 bases, V lost 2 bases, and 9 bases had no gene match. CDR3 sequence reads: CASSEHQTGMADTQYF. CDR3 DNA: TGTGCCAGCAGTGAACATCAGACAGGGATGGCAGATACGCAGTATTTT.

DNA of the CDR3: TGCGCCAGCAAATTCTCCGCCCAGACTAATGAAAAACTGTTTTTT. Residues: CASKFSAQTNEKLFF. V and J are TRBV5-1 and TRBJ1-4; D not resolved. The length of the CDR3 is 15 residues. CDR1 and CDR2 from the germline V gene are SGHRS and YFSETQ. Deletions cut 6 bases from V and 2 bases from J, with 14 bases between.

This chain uses TRBV9 with TRBJ2-1, with 14 positions matching TRBD2. The ends lost 0 bases at V and 7 bases at J; junction bases unmatched: 0. The CDR3 runs 15 residues. CDR1 and CDR2 from the germline V gene are SGDLS and YYNGEE. CDR3: CASSVGLAGGNEQFF. The CDR3 DNA reads TGTGCCAGCAGCGTAGGACTAGCGGGGGGGAATGAGCAGTTCTTC.